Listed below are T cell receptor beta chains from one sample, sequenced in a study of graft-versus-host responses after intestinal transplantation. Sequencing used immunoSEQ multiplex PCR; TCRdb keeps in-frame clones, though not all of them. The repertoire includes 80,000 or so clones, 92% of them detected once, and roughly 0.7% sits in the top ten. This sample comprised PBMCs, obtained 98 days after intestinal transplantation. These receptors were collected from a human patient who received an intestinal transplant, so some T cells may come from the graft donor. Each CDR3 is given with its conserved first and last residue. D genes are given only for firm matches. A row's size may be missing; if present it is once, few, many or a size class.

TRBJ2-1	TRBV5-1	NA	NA	TGCGCCAGCAGCTTGGGCAATGAGCAGTTCTTC	CASSLGNEQFF
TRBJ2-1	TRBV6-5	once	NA	TGTGCCAGCAGTTACTCGAACGACAATGAGCAGTTCTTC	CASSYSNDNEQFF
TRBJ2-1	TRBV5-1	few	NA	TGCGCCAGCAGCCCTCCCCAATTGCGCAGCTCCTACAATGAGCAGTTCTTC	CASSPPQLRSSYNEQFF
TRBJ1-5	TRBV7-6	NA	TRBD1	TGTGCCAGCAGCTTAGGAGGGGGCGAAGGGACCCAGCATTTT	CASSLGGGEGTQHF
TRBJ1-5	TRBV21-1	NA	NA	TGTGCCAGCAGCAGGGGGGGGTATAGCAATCAGCCCCAGCATTTT	CASSRGGYSNQPQHF
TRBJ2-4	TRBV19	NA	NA	TGTGCCAGTAGCGTCGGGACACAAAACATTCAGTACTTC	CASSVGTQNIQYF
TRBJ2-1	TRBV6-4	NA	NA	TGTGCCAGCAGCCAGGGGCCCTACAATGAGCAGTTCTTC	CASSQGPYNEQFF
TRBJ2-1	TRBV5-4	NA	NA	TGTGCCAGCAGCTTGGCCTTCTACTCCGATGAGCAGTTCTTC	CASSLAFYSDEQFF
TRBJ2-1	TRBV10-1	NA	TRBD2	TGCGCCAGCAGTCCAGAGCGGGAGGGTGAGCAGTTCTTC	CASSPEREGEQFF
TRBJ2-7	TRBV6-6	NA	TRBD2	TGTGCCACCGCCCCGGGGGGGTTGATCTTTTACGAGCAGTACTTC	CATAPGGLIFYEQYF
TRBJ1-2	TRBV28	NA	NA	TGTGCCAGCAGTCAAGGGTGGCAGGTCTATGGCTACACCTTC	CASSQGWQVYGYTF
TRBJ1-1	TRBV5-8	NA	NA	TGTGCCAGCAGCCCCCTAATATCAGGGGAATTGGTGAACACTGAAGCTTTCTTT	CASSPLISGELVNTEAFF
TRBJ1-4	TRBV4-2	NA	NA	TGTGCCAGCAAAACGCGGGGGGCGAAGGATGAAAAACTGTTTTTT	CASKTRGAKDEKLFF
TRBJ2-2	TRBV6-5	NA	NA	TGTGCCAGCAGGGGAGGGGGGCCCGGGGAGCTGTTTTTT	CASRGGGPGELFF
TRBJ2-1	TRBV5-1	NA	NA	TGCGCCAGCAGCATAGGACTATCCTACAATGAGCAGTTCTTC	CASSIGLSYNEQFF
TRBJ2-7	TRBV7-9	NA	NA	TGTGCCAGCAGCCCATTAGGGGGAGGACTACCACCCTACGAGCAGTACTTC	CASSPLGGGLPPYEQYF
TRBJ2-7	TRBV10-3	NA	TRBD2	TGTGCCATCAGTGGGCGGGGGGGAGGAAAGTCCGACGAGCAGTACTTC	CAISGRGGGKSDEQYF
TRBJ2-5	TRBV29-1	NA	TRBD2	TGCAGCGTTGAAGGGGGGGAGGGCCAAGAGACCCAGTACTTC	CSVEGGEGQETQYF
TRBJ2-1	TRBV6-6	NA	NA	TGTGCCAGCAGTTACTCGATCGCCAGCAACAATGAGCAGTTCTTC	CASSYSIASNNEQFF
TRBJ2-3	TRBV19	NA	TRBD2	TGTGCCAGTAGGAGACTAGCGGAGGAGATTAGCACAGATACGCAGTATTTT	CASRRLAEEISTDTQYF
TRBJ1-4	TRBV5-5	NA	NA	TGTGCCAGCAGCTTGAAGGGGTCTCATATGTTTTTT	CASSLKGSHMFF
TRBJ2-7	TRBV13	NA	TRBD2	TGTGCCAGCAGCTCGACTCCCTCGGGGGGCGAGCAGTACTTC	CASSSTPSGGEQYF
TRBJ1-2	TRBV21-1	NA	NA	TGTGCCAGCATCATACTCCTAGGGACACCTTGGAGTGGCTACACCTTC	CASIILLGTPWSGYTF
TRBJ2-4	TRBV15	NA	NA	TGTGCCACCAGCAGGGTATCGGGAGAGGGCCGGGACATTCAGTACTTC	CATSRVSGEGRDIQYF
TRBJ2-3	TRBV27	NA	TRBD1	TGTGCCAGCAGCCGGGACAGGGGGCCGACAGAGTCTCAGTATTTT	CASSRDRGPTESQYF
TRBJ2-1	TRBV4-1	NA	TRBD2	TGCGCCAGCAGCCAAGTCTCTAGCGGGGACTCGAATGAGCAGTTCTTC	CASSQVSSGDSNEQFF
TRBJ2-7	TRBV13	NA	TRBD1	TGTGCCAGCAGCGACCGGGACAGGGCCTCCTACGAGCAGTACTTC	CASSDRDRASYEQYF
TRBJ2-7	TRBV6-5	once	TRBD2	TGTGCCAGCAGTTATGCTTACGGGAGGAAGGATGGCGAGCAGTACTTC	CASSYAYGRKDGEQYF
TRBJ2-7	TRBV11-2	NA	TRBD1	TGTGCCAGCAGCTTAGATCCTGGACAGGGGTACGAGCAGTACTTC	CASSLDPGQGYEQYF
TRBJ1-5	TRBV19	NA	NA	TGTGCCACCACCTGGGCGGGTTTTGGCAATCAGCCCCAGCATTTT	CATTWAGFGNQPQHF
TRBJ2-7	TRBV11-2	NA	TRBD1	TGTGCCAGCAGCTTAGCGGGGACAGGGAGCTCCTACGAGCAGTACTTC	CASSLAGTGSSYEQYF
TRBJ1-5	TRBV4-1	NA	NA	TGCGCCAGCAGCCAAGATCCGTCGGGGATTGGCAATCAGCCCCAGCATTTT	CASSQDPSGIGNQPQHF
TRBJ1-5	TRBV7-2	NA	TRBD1	TGTGCCAGCAGCCCCACGGGACAGGGGGTTCGCGGCAATCAGCCCCAGCATTTT	CASSPTGQGVRGNQPQHF
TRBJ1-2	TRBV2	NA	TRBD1	TGTGCCAGCAGCGGACAGGTTGCTAACTATGGCTACACCTTC	CASSGQVANYGYTF
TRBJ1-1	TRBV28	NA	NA	TGTGCCAGCAGCATCAACCCCGTTTACGCTGAAGCTTTCTTT	CASSINPVYAEAFF
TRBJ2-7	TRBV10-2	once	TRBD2	TGCGCCAGCAGGGGAACTTCCGGGACTAGCAGTTCCTACGAGCAGTACTTC	CASRGTSGTSSSYEQYF
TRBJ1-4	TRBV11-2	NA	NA	TGTGCCAGCGCCGCAAGGGGGATAACTAAGGAAAAACTGTTTTTT	CASAARGITKEKLFF
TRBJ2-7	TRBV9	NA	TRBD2	TGTGCCAGCAGCGTAGGCGGGACTAGCGGCTACGAGCAGTACTTC	CASSVGGTSGYEQYF
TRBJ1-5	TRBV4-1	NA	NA	TGCGCCAGCAGCCAGAGAAGGCTCAATCAGCCCCAGCATTTT	CASSQRRLNQPQHF
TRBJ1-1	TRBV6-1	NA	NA	TGTGCCAGCAGGCAACTAACTGAAGCTTTCTTT	CASRQLTEAFF
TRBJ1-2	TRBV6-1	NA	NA	TGTGCCAGCAGTGACACAGGTTATTCTGGCTACACCTTC	CASSDTGYSGYTF
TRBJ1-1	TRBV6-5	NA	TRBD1	TGTGCCAGCGGGGGACAGGGAAAGGGGGACACTGAAGCTTTCTTT	CASGGQGKGDTEAFF
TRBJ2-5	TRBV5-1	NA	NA	TGCGCCAGCAGCTTGAACGGAGGGCCGGAGACCCAGTACTTC	CASSLNGGPETQYF
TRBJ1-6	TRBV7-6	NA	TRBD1	TGTGCCAGCAGCCTTGACAGGGGACCATATGATAATTCACCCCTCCACTTT	CASSLDRGPYDNSPLHF
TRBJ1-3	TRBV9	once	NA	TGTGCCAGCAGCGTAGTAGGGAGTGGAAACACCATATATTTT	CASSVVGSGNTIYF
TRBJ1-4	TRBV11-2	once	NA	TGTGCCAGCAGCTTTAGGGGGTCGGTGCAAGAAAAACTGTTTTTT	CASSFRGSVQEKLFF